What follows are 20 T cell receptor beta chains derived from one specimen sequenced in a study of cytomegalovirus exposure and HLA in healthy donors. PCR primers comprised 60 Vbeta and 13 Jbeta primers. Data came from immunoSEQ multiplex PCR; TCRdb stores just in-frame clones and leaves some out. Of 80,000 or so clones in the sample, about 60% were seen once. The specimen was PBMCs. These receptors came from a man aged 25 to 45 in good health and CMV-seropositive.

This clone was counted a few times. The chain recombines TRBV28 with TRBJ1-2; D may be TRBD1 (5 bases). This CDR3 spans 13 amino acids. With 2 bases removed from V and 3 bases from J, the gap between germline ends came to 7 bases. The germline gives CDR1 MDHEN, CDR2 SYDVKM. DNA for the CDR3: TGTGCCAGCAGTTTACCACAGGACTATGGCTACACCTTC. It yields the protein CASSLPQDYGYTF.

The chain recombines TRBV15 with TRBJ1-2; D is ambiguous. CDR3 size: 18 residues. Germline lookup yields CDR1 LNHNV and CDR2 YYDKDF (reference sequence). The V end was cut by 4 bases, the J end by 0 bases, with 21 bases between. CDR3: CATSTLTGIPAANYGYTF. The CDR3 bases are TGTGCCACCAGCACGCTAACGGGAATCCCGGCGGCTAACTATGGCTACACCTTC.

V is TRBV27 and J is TRBJ2-4; 16 nucleotides match TRBD2. This CDR3 spans 19 amino acids. Germline values: CDR1 MNHEY, CDR2 SMNVEV (reference sequence). The ends lost 5 bases at V and 7 bases at J; junction bases unmatched: 14. In nucleotides, the CDR3 is TGTGCCAGCAGTCCTACTCCGGGACTAGCGGGAGGGAGGCGGAACATTCAGTACTTC. As protein: CASSPTPGLAGGRRNIQYF.

This clone was picked up one time. The chain uses TRBV19 and TRBJ2-4; D is perhaps TRBD2 (5 bases). Trimming cost V 1 base and J 7 bases, with 5 bases left between them. The CDR3 runs 12 residues. Germline-derived CDR1 and CDR2 are LNHDA and SQIVND (reference sequence). DNA of the CDR3: TGTGCCAGTAGTATAGCGGGGAACATTCAGTACTTC. Residues: CASSIAGNIQYF.

This chain connects TRBV4-1 to TRBJ1-5, with D perhaps TRBD1 (5 bases). The V end was cut by 4 bases, the J end by 0 bases, with 19 bases between. From germline, CDR1 is MGHRA and CDR2 YSYEKL. The CDR3 has 18 residues. As DNA, the CDR3 is TGCGCCAGCAGCCTCTCCGGTGGGGCCCTATATAGCAATCAGCCCCAGCATTTT. Its protein is CASSLSGGALYSNQPQHF.

J is TRBJ2-2 and V is TRBV7-9, with no clear D. The germline V gene has CDR1 SEHNR and CDR2 FQNEAQ (reference sequence). V lost 6 bases and J lost 3, with 5 bases in between. The CDR3 contains 12 residues. CDR3 sequence reads: CASSSYTGELFF. Here the CDR3 DNA reads TGTGCCAGCAGTTCCTACACCGGGGAGCTGTTTTTT.

The V gene is TRBV5-1, the J gene TRBJ1-3; 9 bases are a match to TRBD1. Germline V lookup: CDR1 SGHRS, CDR2 YFSETQ. The CDR3 spans 15 residues. Unmatched junction bases numbered 5, after V lost 4 bases and J lost 3 bases. The CDR3 nucleotides are TGCGCCAGCAGCCCACAGGGGGCTGGTGGAAACACCATATATTTT. This encodes CASSPQGAGGNTIYF. The full variable domain, rest sourced from reference TRBV5-1 and TRBJ1-3, is KAGVTQTPRYLIKTRGQQVTLSCSPISGHRSVSWYQQTPGQGLQFLFEYFSETQRNKGNFPGRFSGRQFSNSRSEMNVSTLELGDSALYLCASSPQGAGGNTIYFGEGSWLTVV.

The chain links TRBV9 to TRBJ1-1; D not certain. Germline loops: CDR1 SGDLS, CDR2 YYNGEE. The CDR3 length is 13 residues. V lost 3 bases to trimming and J lost 4 bases, with 10 bases between them. The CDR3 protein is CASSEREVTEAFF. CDR3 in DNA: TGTGCCAGCAGCGAGCGGGAGGTCACTGAAGCTTTCTTT.

The chain joins TRBV10-3 to TRBJ1-6; perhaps TRBD1 as D (5 bases). Deletions cut 10 bases from V and 6 bases from J, with 13 bases between. Germline V gene lookup returns CDR1 ENHRY and CDR2 SYGVKD. The CDR3 sequence is 13 residues long. The CDR3 reads CATTATANSPLHF. CDR3 nucleotide sequence: TGTGCCACCACAGCGACAGCTAATTCACCCCTCCACTTT.

This chain uses TRBV5-4 with TRBJ2-2, with D maybe TRBD2 (6 bases). Per the germline V gene, CDR1 is SGHNT and CDR2 is YYREEE (reference sequence). Trimming cost V 0 bases and J 1 base, with 13 bases left between them. The CDR3 runs to 17 residues. CDR3 in amino acids: CASSLGPGLENTGELFF. The CDR3 DNA is TGTGCCAGCAGCTTGGGACCGGGACTCGAGAACACCGGGGAGCTGTTTTTT. The variable domain in full, completed from reference TRBV5-4 and TRBJ2-2, reads ETGVTQSPTHLIKTRGQQVTLRCSSQSGHNTVSWYQQALGQGPQFIFQYYREEENGRGNFPPRFSGLQFPNYSSELNVNALELDDSALYLCASSLGPGLENTGELFFGEGSRLTVL.

V and J are TRBV5-6 and TRBJ1-5; weak D call: TRBD1 (6 bases). Per the germline V gene, CDR1 is SGHDT and CDR2 is YYEEEE. V lost 5 bases to trimming and J lost 7 bases, with 19 bases between them. The CDR3 runs 15 residues. The CDR3 DNA is TGTGCCAGCAGTAGGGGGTTTAGGGAGTCGCAGCCCCAGCATTTT. It is translated as CASSRGFRESQPQHF.

This sequence joins TRBV6-6 and TRBJ2-5; D not certain. The last part of the DNA fits TRBJ2-7 better; the J call may be wrong. CDR1 is MNHNY and CDR2 is SVGAGI in the germline V gene (reference sequence). CDR3 size: 15 residues. CDR3: CASSYSIQQSYEQYF. DNA of the CDR3: TGTGCCAGCAGTTACTCGATTCAACAGAGCTACGAGCAGTACTTC.

This chain uses TRBV5-1 with TRBJ2-5; D is uncertain. The CDR3 covers 13 residues. CDR1 is SGHRS, CDR2 YFSETQ, per germline. Trimming left V 0 bases short and J 3 bases short, with 6 bases between. For the CDR3, the DNA is TGCGCCAGCAGCTTGGTCGGAGAAGAGACCCAGTACTTC. Its translation: CASSLVGEETQYF.

CDR3 in DNA: TGTGCCAGTAGCAGAGCGCGGGAAGAGACCCAGTACTTC. Amino acid sequence: CASSRAREETQYF. The V call is TRBV19, the J call TRBJ2-5; the D gene is possibly TRBD2 (5 bases). The V gene's germline CDR1 is LNHDA and CDR2 SQIVND (reference sequence). V was trimmed by 6 bases and J by 3 bases, leaving 11 bases between them. This CDR3 spans 13 amino acids.

V usage is TRBV14 and J usage is TRBJ2-7, with a possible D match to TRBD1 (5 bases). Germline loops: CDR1 SGHDN, CDR2 FVKESK. The length of the CDR3 is 17 residues. Deletions cut 0 bases from V and 2 bases from J, with 17 bases between. The CDR3 region is CASSQENWDQDTYEQYF. CDR3 DNA sequence: TGTGCCAGCAGCCAAGAAAATTGGGATCAGGACACCTACGAGCAGTACTTC.

The chain combines TRBV28 with TRBJ2-7; no firm D call. Germline V gives CDR1 MDHEN, CDR2 SYDVKM. The CDR3 contains 12 residues. The V gene lost 5 bases and the J gene lost 2 bases, with 7 bases spanning the gap. DNA of the CDR3: TGTGCCAGCAGTCCAATAGCCTACGAGCAGTACTTC. Translated, it gives CASSPIAYEQYF.

The V gene is TRBV4-1, the J gene TRBJ2-3; 8 nucleotides match TRBD1. CDR1 is MGHRA, CDR2 YSYEKL, per germline. The ends lost 2 bases at V and 0 bases at J; junction bases unmatched: 4. The CDR3 totals 16 residues. This CDR3 reads CASSQLTGDSTDTQYF. The CDR3 DNA follows: TGCGCCAGCAGCCAACTGACAGGGGACAGCACAGATACGCAGTATTTT.

The chain recombines TRBV7-2 with TRBJ2-6; a possible D gene is TRBD1 (6 bases). In germline, CDR1 is SGHTA, CDR2 FQGNSA. The CDR3 runs 15 residues. The V end lost 4 bases, the J end lost 4 bases, and 11 bases lay between the germline ends. CDR3 sequence (DNA): TGTGCCAGCAGCTCCCAGGGGCGGGGGGCCAACGTCCTGACTTTC. Its translation: CASSSQGRGANVLTF.

This clone was counted at least ten times. The CDR3 DNA is TGTGCTAGTGGTATCCGGACAGGGGGCGAGCCCGCTGAAGCTTTCTTT. Its translation is CASGIRTGGEPAEAFF. The rearrangement joins TRBV12-5 to TRBJ1-1, with TRBD1 identical over 11 bases. Germline-derived CDR1 and CDR2 are LGHNT and FRNRAP. Trimming at V came to 5 bases and at J to 6 bases, leaving 11 bases not matched to a gene. The CDR3 loop spans 16 amino acids.

This clone was found a few times. This chain joins TRBV29-1 and TRBJ1-4; D ambiguous. CDR1 is SQVTM, CDR2 ANQGSEA, per germline. The CDR3 extends over 14 amino acids. The ends were cut back, 5 bases at V and 8 bases at J, with 18 bases in the middle. The CDR3 DNA follows: TGCAGCGTTACCTCGGAGGAATCTTGGGAAAAACTGTTTTTT. Amino acids: CSVTSEESWEKLFF. The variable domain in full, completed from reference TRBV29-1 and TRBJ1-4, reads SAVISQKPSRDICQRGTSLTIQCQVDSQVTMMFWYRQQPGQSLTLIATANQGSEATYESGFVIDKFPISRPNLTFSTLTVSNMSPEDSSIYLCSVTSEESWEKLFFGSGTQLSVL.